A single sample gave rise to the 20 T cell receptor beta chains below, sequenced in a study of OX40 agonist ivuxolimab in advanced cancers. Assay used: immunoSEQ multiplex PCR; TCRdb lists only in-frame clones, some missing. The table records some 73,000 clones, roughly 86% of them present only once. The sequenced sample was CD4+ or CD8+ T cells sorted from blood, obtained in a trial of the OX40 agonist ivuxolimab. Receptors originate from an adult with an advanced solid tumor such as melanoma, head and neck, liver or kidney cancer.

The chain combines TRBV18 with TRBJ2-5, with TRBD1 matching 9 bases. The J segment lost 5 bases and the V segment lost 2 bases, leaving 6 bases of the junction unmatched. CDR1 and CDR2 from the germline V gene are KGHSH and LQKENI. The CDR3 loop spans 15 amino acids. The CDR3 protein is CASSPLTGGQETQYF. For the CDR3, the DNA is TGTGCCAGCTCACCATTGACAGGGGGTCAGGAGACCCAGTACTTC.

The chain links TRBV18 to TRBJ1-1, with D hard to call. V was cut by 6 bases and J by 1 base, with 12 bases left in between. The CDR3 is 14 amino acids. Germline CDR1 KGHSH, CDR2 LQKENI. CDR3 DNA: TGTGCCAGCTCCCGAAACTCAGGGAACACTGAAGCTTTCTTT. The encoded protein is CASSRNSGNTEAFF.

This chain links TRBV6-5 with TRBJ1-1; D not certain. The CDR3 totals 14 residues. The germline gives CDR1 MNHEY, CDR2 SVGAGI. Trimming shortened V by 0 bases and J by 6 bases, and 11 bases separated the two germline ends. CDR3 DNA sequence: TGTGCCAGCAGTTACTCTAGGGTTCTCCCTGAAGCTTTCTTT. It codes for CASSYSRVLPEAFF.

The chain has TRBV19 and TRBJ1-1, with 7 bases matching TRBD1. CDR1 and CDR2 (germline): LNHDA, SQIVND (reference sequence). The CDR3 runs to 15 residues. Trimming at V came to 3 bases and at J to 3 bases, leaving 7 bases not matched to a gene. CDR3 nucleotide sequence: TGTGCCAGTAGTATTTCCACAGGGGCATACACTGAAGCTTTCTTT. This sequence encodes CASSISTGAYTEAFF. The variable domain in full, completed from reference TRBV19 and TRBJ1-1, reads DGGITQSPKYLFRKEGQNVTLSCEQNLNHDAMYWYRQDPGQGLRLIYYSQIVNDFQKGDIAEGYSVSREKKESFPLTVTSAQKNPTAFYLCASSISTGAYTEAFFGQGTRLTVV.

The genes are TRBV28 and TRBJ2-7, with a possible D match to TRBD1 (5 bases). Germline lookup yields CDR1 MDHEN and CDR2 SYDVKM. This CDR3 has 14 residues. The V and J ends lost 6 bases and 7 bases respectively, with 19 bases between them. The CDR3 loop reads CASSKLQGLREQYF. The CDR3 DNA reads as TGTGCCAGCAGCAAACTGCAGGGATTGCGGGAGCAGTACTTC.

This clone was seen only once. The genes are TRBV28 and TRBJ1-5; 8 bases match TRBD1. Germline values: CDR1 MDHEN, CDR2 SYDVKM. The V segment lost 1 base and the J segment 7 bases; nucleotides outside the gene matches: 6. This CDR3 spans 15 amino acids. CDR3 residues: CASSLLEGTGQPQHF. The CDR3 nucleotides are TGTGCCAGCAGTTTATTGGAAGGGACAGGACAGCCCCAGCATTTT.

V usage is TRBV18 and J usage is TRBJ1-4, with D perhaps matching TRBD1 (6 bases). In germline, CDR1 is KGHSH, CDR2 LQKENI. V was clipped by 6 bases and J by 1 base, with 12 bases between them. This CDR3 comprises 15 residues. CDR3 sequence reads: CASSIDRKTNEKLFF. The DNA of the CDR3 is TGTGCCAGCTCGATTGACAGGAAAACTAATGAAAAACTGTTTTTT.

The chain combines TRBV28 with TRBJ1-2; D possibly corresponds to TRBD1 (5 bases). The germline V and J ends were trimmed by 7 bases and 6 bases, with 18 bases remaining between them. The CDR3 spans 14 residues. The germline gives CDR1 MDHEN, CDR2 SYDVKM. The CDR3 region has the DNA TGTGCCAGCATTAAGGGGTTAATCGGAAATGGCTACACCTTC. Amino acid sequence: CASIKGLIGNGYTF.

The chain has TRBV27 and TRBJ2-1; 11 bases align to TRBD2. Per the germline V gene, CDR1 is MNHEY and CDR2 is SMNVEV (reference sequence). The CDR3 has 16 amino acids. V was clipped by 2 bases and J by 10 bases; unmatched bases: 10. In nucleotides, the CDR3 is TGTGCCAGCAGTTTACTCGTAGCGGGAGGGCCGGGGGAGCAGTTCTTC. The encoded protein is CASSLLVAGGPGEQFF.

The gene calls are TRBV29-1 and TRBJ2-1; D ambiguous. In germline, CDR1 is SQVTM, CDR2 ANQGSEA. The CDR3 contains 11 residues. V gave up 2 bases and J gave up 6 bases, with 5 bases separating them. CDR3 loop: CSVEPINEQFF. CDR3 sequence (DNA): TGCAGCGTTGAACCGATCAATGAGCAGTTCTTC.

The V call is TRBV5-1, the J call TRBJ2-7, with 10 bases matching TRBD1. Germline V gene data show CDR1 as SGHRS and CDR2 as YFSETQ. This CDR3 has 15 amino acids. Unmatched junction bases numbered 2, after V lost 0 bases and J lost 2 bases. The CDR3: CASSLGGQGAYEQYF. DNA of the CDR3: TGCGCCAGCAGCTTGGGTGGACAGGGGGCCTACGAGCAGTACTTC.

The rearrangement uses TRBV2 and TRBJ2-1; D is ambiguous. Germline-derived CDR1 and CDR2 are SNHLY and FYNNEI. This CDR3 spans 12 amino acids. V lost 8 bases, J lost 8 bases, and 13 bases lay in between. CDR3 DNA sequence: TGTGCCAGCTCCACCCCTTGGGATGAGCAGTTCTTC. It translates to CASSTPWDEQFF.

The chain links TRBV10-3 to TRBJ2-1; a possible D gene is TRBD2 (5 bases). Germline CDR1 is ENHRY and CDR2 is SYGVKD. CDR3 length: 12 residues. V was shortened by 4 bases and J by 8 bases, with 9 bases between the two germline ends. The CDR3 sequence is CAISGSGDEQFF. CDR3 DNA: TGTGCCATCAGTGGGTCCGGGGATGAGCAGTTCTTC.

The chain couples TRBV6-5 to TRBJ1-2, with D tentatively TRBD1 (5 bases). The CDR3 has 14 residues. Between the trimmed V and J ends, which lost 8 bases and 2 bases, there was a span of 15 bases. Germline V gives CDR1 MNHEY, CDR2 SVGAGI. In DNA form, the CDR3 reads TGTGCCAGCTGGGAGCGGGGCGGGAACTATGGCTACACCTTC. It yields the protein CASWERGGNYGYTF.

The CDR3 region has the DNA TGTGCCAGCAGTGAACAGGGGCGTTTCTACGAGCAGTACTTC. Protein product: CASSEQGRFYEQYF. The chain is built from TRBV2 and TRBJ2-7, with a tentative D call TRBD1 (6 bases). V was shortened by 2 bases and J by 3 bases, with 11 bases between the two germline ends. CDR1 and CDR2 (germline): SNHLY, FYNNEI. The CDR3 covers 14 residues.

J is TRBJ2-5 and V is TRBV29-1, with a tentative D call TRBD2 (5 bases). Germline loops: CDR1 SQVTM, CDR2 ANQGSEA. V lost 8 bases and J lost 9, with 16 bases in between. The CDR3 has 11 amino acids. The CDR3 DNA reads as TGCAGCTCGGATAAGGCGGAGGCCCAGTACTTC. This encodes CSSDKAEAQYF.

The sample holds one count of this clone. This sequence joins TRBV6-1 and TRBJ2-5, with D tentatively TRBD2 (5 bases). CDR1 MNHNS and CDR2 SASEGT come from the germline V gene. The length of the CDR3 is 14 residues. Trimming shortened V by 2 bases and J by 5 bases, and 12 bases separated the two germline ends. The chain's CDR3 is CASSERGLRETQYF. CDR3 DNA: TGTGCCAGCAGTGAACGGGGTCTTCGGGAGACCCAGTACTTC.

The chain links TRBV7-8 to TRBJ2-3; 8 bases agree with TRBD2. Germline V CDR1 and CDR2: SGHVS, FQNEAQ. CDR3 length equals 15 residues. The V segment lost 5 bases and the J segment 7 bases; nucleotides outside the gene matches: 11. The chain's CDR3 is CASSRSGREVNTQYF. Written as DNA, the CDR3 is TGTGCCAGCAGCAGATCCGGGCGGGAGGTAAATACGCAGTATTTT.

This clone appeared a single time. This chain connects TRBV7-2 to TRBJ1-3, with TRBD1 matching 7 bases. Trimming at V came to 6 bases and at J to 0 bases, leaving 5 bases not matched to a gene. There are 15 residues in the CDR3. CDR1 is SGHTA and CDR2 is FQGNSA in the germline V gene. CDR3 bases: TGTGCCAGCAGATTTGGGACAGTCTCTGGAAACACCATATATTTT. Translating gives CASRFGTVSGNTIYF.

The V and J genes are TRBV19 and TRBJ2-7, with a possible D match to TRBD1 (5 bases). The CDR3 consists of 13 residues. Trimming took off 4 bases at V and 4 bases at J, with 11 bases between the two ends. Germline V gene sequence: CDR1 LNHDA, CDR2 SQIVND (reference sequence). The CDR3 loop reads CASSSRVPYEQYF. CDR3 nucleotide sequence: TGTGCCAGTAGTAGCAGGGTCCCTTACGAGCAGTACTTC.